One and the same sample provided the 20 T cell receptor beta chains below, sequenced in a study of post-analysis software for immune sequencing data. Antigen specificity for these receptors is unknown. Study-wide findings and caveats: Five or six TRBV segments, TRBV5-6, TRBV5-1 and TRBV20-1 among them, were found more frequent in patients than controls.

Unique molecular identifiers tagged the TCR beta cDNA libraries. TCRdb used MiXCR to reprocess the PCR reads, holding one entry per CDR3 protein. The table records more than 350,000 distinct CDR3 sequences, roughly 40% of them present only once. The sample was blood. All receptors derive from a girl aged 2 to 10 with multiple sclerosis.

The V call is TRBV5-1, the J call TRBJ2-1; D is possibly TRBD1 (5 bases). Germline CDR1 and CDR2: SGHRS and YFSETQ. The CDR3 is 15 amino acids. Trimming shortened V by 0 bases and J by 5 bases, and 12 bases separated the two germline ends. Written as DNA, the CDR3 is TGCGCCAGCAGCTTGGGGCAGGGAACAGACAATGAGCAGTTCTTC. It specifies CASSLGQGTDNEQFF. The full variable domain, its missing parts supplied by reference TRBV5-1 and TRBJ2-1, is KAGVTQTPRYLIKTRGQQVTLSCSPISGHRSVSWYQQTPGQGLQFLFEYFSETQRNKGNFPGRFSGRQFSNSRSEMNVSTLELGDSALYLCASSLGQGTDNEQFFGPGTRLTVL.

The V gene is TRBV5-1, the J gene TRBJ2-3; 14 nucleotides align to TRBD2. The CDR3 totals 16 residues. The trim removed 0 bases at V and 5 bases at J, leaving 2 bases unmatched. CDR1 is SGHRS and CDR2 is YFSETQ in the germline V gene. The CDR3: CASSLVGLAGGDTQYF. The CDR3 DNA is TGCGCCAGCAGCTTGGTTGGACTAGCGGGGGGAGATACGCAGTATTTT.

Only a few counts were recorded for this clonotype. J is TRBJ2-7 and V is TRBV3-1; TRBD1 is a possible D gene (5 bases). The CDR3 totals 14 residues. V dropped 1 base and J dropped 4 bases, with 11 bases sitting between them. Looked up from germline, CDR1 is LGHDT and CDR2 is YNNKEL (reference sequence). CDR3 coding DNA: TGTGCCAGCAGCCAAGGGGCAGGGCGGTACGAGCAGTACTTC. Translated, it gives CASSQGAGRYEQYF.

CDR3 DNA: TGCAGTGCTAGGAGCCCCCAGGGGACACATGGCTACACCTTC. It codes for CSARSPQGTHGYTF. V is TRBV20-1 and J is TRBJ1-2; a weak D match, TRBD1 (6 bases). This CDR3 region has 14 residues. Trimming shortened V by 3 bases and J by 6 bases, and 17 bases separated the two germline ends. Germline loops: CDR1 DFQATT, CDR2 SNEGSKA (reference sequence).

J is TRBJ2-4 and V is TRBV12-3 or TRBV12-4, with D tentatively TRBD1 or TRBD2 (5 bases each). There are 14 residues in the CDR3. Deletions cut 6 bases from V and 5 bases from J, with 14 bases between. The chain's CDR3 is CASSHLGAQNIQYF. DNA of the CDR3: TGTGCCAGCAGCCACCTCGGGGCCCAAAACATTCAGTACTTC.

The DNA of the CDR3 is TGTGCCAGCAGTCCCCCCCTAGCGGGAGATTTCGAGCAGTACTTC. Translation gives CASSPPLAGDFEQYF. This rearrangement joins TRBV12-3 or TRBV12-4 to TRBJ2-7, with TRBD2 identical over 10 bases. V was pared by 5 bases and J by 6 bases, with 10 bases of the junction left unmatched. The CDR3 totals 15 residues.

The V gene is TRBV29-1, the J gene TRBJ1-2, with a possible D match to TRBD1 (6 bases). CDR3 length: 13 residues. Germline-derived CDR1 and CDR2 are SQVTM and ANQGSEA. V was clipped by 4 bases and J by 3 bases, with 12 bases between them. DNA of the CDR3: TGCAGCGTTGGGCAGGGGCTCTACTATGGCTACACCTTC. The encoded protein is CSVGQGLYYGYTF.

The chain couples TRBV7-9 to TRBJ2-3; D is uncertain. The CDR3 consists of 14 residues. Germline loops: CDR1 SEHNR, CDR2 FQNEAQ (reference sequence). V lost 2 bases and J 5 bases, leaving 11 bases between the germline ends. The CDR3 here is CASSLNSVGDTQYF. CDR3 nucleotides: TGTGCCAGCAGCTTAAATTCAGTGGGAGATACGCAGTATTTT.

The chain uses TRBV7-2 and TRBJ1-2; D is possibly TRBD1 (6 bases). The germline gives CDR1 SGHTA, CDR2 FQGNSA. The V and J ends lost 5 bases and 8 bases respectively, with 15 bases between them. CDR3 size: 13 residues. CDR3 bases: TGTGCCAGCAGCGCTACAGGGTTTGGGGGCTACACCTTC. It is translated as CASSATGFGGYTF. Supplemented by reference TRBV7-2 and TRBJ1-2, the full variable domain reads GAGVSQSPSNKVTEKGKDVELRCDPISGHTALYWYRQSLGQGLEFLIYFQGNSAPDKSGLPSDRFSAERTGGSVSTLTIQRTQQEDSAVYLCASSATGFGGYTFGSGTRLTVV.

This clonotype was seen only a few times. The chain has TRBV20-1 and TRBJ2-5; D possibly uses TRBD1 or TRBD2 (5 bases each). The V and J ends lost 3 bases and 5 bases respectively, with 16 bases between them. This CDR3 has 14 residues. Germline values: CDR1 DFQATT, CDR2 SNEGSKA (reference sequence). This CDR3 is CSARGTEQEETQYF. The CDR3 DNA follows: TGCAGTGCTAGGGGGACGGAGCAGGAGGAGACCCAGTACTTC.

This clonotype turned up a few times. The chain joins TRBV7-9 to TRBJ2-5; TRBD1 matches 7 bases. Germline CDR1 reads SEHNR; CDR2 reads FQNEAQ (reference sequence). V lost 4 bases and J lost 1; bases outside the gene matches: 3. The CDR3 has 14 amino acids. Written as DNA, the CDR3 is TGTGCCAGCAGCTGGCAGGGGGTCCAAGAGACCCAGTACTTC. Encoded protein: CASSWQGVQETQYF.

V and J are TRBV6-5 and TRBJ1-6, with unresolved D. The CDR3 length is 18 residues. With 0 bases removed from V and 0 bases from J, the gap between germline ends came to 12 bases. Germline lookup yields CDR1 MNHEY and CDR2 SVGAGI. The chain's CDR3 is CASSYSIGGSSYNSPLHF. In nucleotides, the CDR3 is TGTGCCAGCAGTTACTCAATTGGAGGAAGCTCCTATAATTCACCCCTCCACTTT.

This clonotype was counted once. The genes are TRBV4-3 and TRBJ1-2, with D possibly TRBD1 on 5 matching bases. Trimming removed 0 bases at V and 4 bases at J, with 15 bases between. The CDR3 consists of 16 residues. Germline loops: CDR1 LGHNA, CDR2 YSLEER. The CDR3, as DNA: TGCGCCAGCAGCCAAGATGTGGGGACCCGGATCTATGGCTACACCTTC. Protein: CASSQDVGTRIYGYTF.

There are a few counts of this clonotype. The J gene is TRBJ2-3, the V gene TRBV3-1; D might be TRBD2 (5 bases). The CDR3 runs to 15 residues. V shed 4 bases and J shed 7 bases, with 18 bases lying between them. From germline, CDR1 is LGHDT and CDR2 YNNKEL (reference sequence). The CDR3 region is CASSPGRTRINTQYF. The DNA of the CDR3 is TGTGCCAGCAGCCCAGGACGTACTAGGATAAATACGCAGTATTTT.

The chain uses TRBV27 and TRBJ2-7; 10 nucleotides match TRBD2. Germline-derived CDR1 and CDR2 are MNHEY and SMNVEV (reference sequence). This CDR3 has 18 residues. V dropped 5 bases and J dropped 7; count of bases not matched to a gene: 20. The CDR3, as DNA: TGTGCCAGCAGTGCCGAAGATGAAGGACTAGCGGTTTACAATGAGCAGTACTTC. It translates to CASSAEDEGLAVYNEQYF.

This sequence joins TRBV5-4 and TRBJ1-4; no clear D gene. This CDR3 has 15 residues. Trimming removed 3 bases from V and 7 bases from J, with 16 bases in between. Germline values: CDR1 SGHNT, CDR2 YYREEE (reference sequence). CDR3 amino acids: CASSSWRGLSEKLFF. The CDR3 region has the DNA TGTGCCAGCAGCTCTTGGCGGGGTCTCAGTGAAAAACTGTTTTTT.

This chain connects TRBV4-3 to TRBJ1-1; D call uncertain. Trimming pared 6 bases from V and 1 base from J, leaving 15 bases between. The CDR3 is made up of 15 amino acids. Germline V gene sequence: CDR1 LGHNA, CDR2 YSLEER. This chain's CDR3 is CASSRTKLWNTEAFF. CDR3 sequence (DNA): TGCGCCAGCAGTAGGACTAAGCTATGGAACACTGAAGCTTTCTTT.

J is TRBJ2-5 and V is TRBV12-3 or TRBV12-4; D tentatively reads TRBD1 or TRBD2 (5 bases each). The CDR3 is made up of 15 amino acids. Deletions cut 3 bases from V and 5 bases from J, with 16 bases between. The CDR3 DNA is TGTGCCAGCAGTTTGTCCCCAGGGCCGGGGGAGACCCAGTACTTC. It translates to CASSLSPGPGETQYF.

V usage is TRBV4-1 and J usage is TRBJ2-7, with no clear D. V was trimmed by 1 base and J by 6 bases, leaving 7 bases between them. CDR1 and CDR2 (germline): MGHRA, YSYEKL. The CDR3 totals 12 residues. The CDR3 DNA reads TGCGCCAGCAGCCAAGCTACAAGCGAGCAGTACTTC. This encodes CASSQATSEQYF.

This clonotype was seen a few times. The CDR3 nucleotides are TGTGCCAGCAGCCGCAGATGGGACGGAGGCAATCAGCCCCAGCATTTT. This encodes CASSRRWDGGNQPQHF. The gene calls are TRBV12-3 or TRBV12-4 and TRBJ1-5; maybe TRBD1 (5 bases). Between the trimmed V and J ends, which lost 6 bases and 2 bases, there was a span of 17 bases. The CDR3 is 16 residues long.